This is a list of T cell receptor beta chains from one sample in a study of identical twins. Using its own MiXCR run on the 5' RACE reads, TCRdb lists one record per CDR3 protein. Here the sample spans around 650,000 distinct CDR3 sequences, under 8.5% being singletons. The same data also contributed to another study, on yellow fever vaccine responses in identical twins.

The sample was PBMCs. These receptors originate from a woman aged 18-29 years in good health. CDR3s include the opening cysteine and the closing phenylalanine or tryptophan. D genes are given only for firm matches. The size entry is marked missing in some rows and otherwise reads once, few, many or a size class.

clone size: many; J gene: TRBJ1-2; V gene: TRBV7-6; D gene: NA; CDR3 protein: CASSLEGDGPRGYGYTF; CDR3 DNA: TGTGCCAGCAGCTTAGAGGGGGATGGGCCAAGGGGCTATGGCTACACCTTC
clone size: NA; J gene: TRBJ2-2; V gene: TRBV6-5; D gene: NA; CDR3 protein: CASSYSVSSLVPGELFF; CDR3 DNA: TGTGCCAGCAGTTACTCGGTTTCTAGCTTGGTCCCCGGGGAGCTGTTTTTT
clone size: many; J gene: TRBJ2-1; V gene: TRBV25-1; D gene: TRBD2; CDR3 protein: CASSESGRAGNEQFF; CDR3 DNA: TGTGCCAGCAGTGAAAGCGGGAGGGCCGGAAATGAGCAGTTCTTC
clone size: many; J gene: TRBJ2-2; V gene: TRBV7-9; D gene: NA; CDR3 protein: CASSLEPPNTGELFF; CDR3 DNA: TGTGCCAGCAGCTTAGAACCCCCAAACACCGGGGAGCTGTTTTTT
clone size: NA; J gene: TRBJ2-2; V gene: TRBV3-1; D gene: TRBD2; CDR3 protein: CASSQASGGPNTGELFF; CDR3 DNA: TGTGCCAGCAGCCAAGCTAGCGGGGGGCCTAACACCGGGGAGCTGTTTTTT
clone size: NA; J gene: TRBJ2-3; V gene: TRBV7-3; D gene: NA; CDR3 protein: CASSWLGGPDTQYF; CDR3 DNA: TGTGCCAGCAGCTGGTTGGGGGGTCCAGATACGCAGTATTTT
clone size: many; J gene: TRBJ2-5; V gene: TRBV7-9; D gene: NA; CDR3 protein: CASSLDGTETQYF; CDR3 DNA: TGTGCCAGCAGCTTAGATGGTACGGAGACCCAGTACTTC
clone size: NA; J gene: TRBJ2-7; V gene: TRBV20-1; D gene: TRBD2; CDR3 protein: CSARLPREGGYEQYF; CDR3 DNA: TGCAGTGCTAGACTTCCCCGGGAGGGGGGTTACGAGCAGTACTTC
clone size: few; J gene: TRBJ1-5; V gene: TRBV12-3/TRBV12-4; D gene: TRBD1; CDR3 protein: CASSLAGTVSNQPQHF; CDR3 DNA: TGTGCCAGCAGCCTAGCGGGGACAGTTAGCAATCAGCCCCAGCATTTT
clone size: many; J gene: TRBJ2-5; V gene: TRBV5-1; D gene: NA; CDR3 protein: CASSSGTGQETQYF; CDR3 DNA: TGTGCCAGCAGCTCGGGGACTGGCCAAGAGACCCAGTACTTC
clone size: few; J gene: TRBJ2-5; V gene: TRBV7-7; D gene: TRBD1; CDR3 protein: CASSMRGTGETQYF; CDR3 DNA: TGTGCCAGCAGCATGCGGGGGACAGGGGAGACCCAGTACTTC
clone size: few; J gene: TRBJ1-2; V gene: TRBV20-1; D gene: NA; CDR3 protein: CSAGSSGRANYGYTF; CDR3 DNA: TGCAGTGCTGGCTCTTCCGGACGGGCAAACTATGGCTACACCTTC
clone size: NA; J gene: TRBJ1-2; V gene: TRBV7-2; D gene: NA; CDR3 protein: CASSLAVLTSGHGGDYTF; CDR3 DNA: TGTGCCAGCAGCTTAGCGGTCCTCACCTCGGGACACGGCGGAGACTACACCTTC
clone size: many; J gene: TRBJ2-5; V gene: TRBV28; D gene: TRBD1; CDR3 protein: CASSSPGQGQETQYF; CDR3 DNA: TGTGCCAGCAGTTCCCCGGGACAGGGACAAGAGACCCAGTACTTC
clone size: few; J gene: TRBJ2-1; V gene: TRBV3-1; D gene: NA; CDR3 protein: CASSQGGVSEQFF; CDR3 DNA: TGTGCCAGCAGCCAAGGGGGGGTGAGTGAGCAGTTCTTC
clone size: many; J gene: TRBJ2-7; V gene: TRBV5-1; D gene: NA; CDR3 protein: CASGGQGTYEQYF; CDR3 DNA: TGCGCCAGCGGAGGTCAGGGCACCTACGAGCAGTACTTC
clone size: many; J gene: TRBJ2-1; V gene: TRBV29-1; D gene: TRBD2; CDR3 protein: CSVEGRASGAYNEQFF; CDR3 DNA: TGCAGCGTTGAAGGACGAGCTAGCGGGGCCTACAATGAGCAGTTCTTC
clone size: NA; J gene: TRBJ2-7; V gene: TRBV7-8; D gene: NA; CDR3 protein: CASSLPGTFSSYEQYF; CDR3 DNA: TGTGCCAGCAGCTTACCTGGGACTTTCAGCTCCTACGAGCAGTACTTC
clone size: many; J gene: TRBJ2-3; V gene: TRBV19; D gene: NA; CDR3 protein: CASSMTHPTTDTQYF; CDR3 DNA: TGTGCCAGTAGTATGACCCACCCCACCACAGATACGCAGTATTTT
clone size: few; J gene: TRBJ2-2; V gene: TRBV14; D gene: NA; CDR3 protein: CASSQEGTRNTGELFF; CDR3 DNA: TGTGCCAGCAGCCAGGAAGGGACGAGGAACACCGGGGAGCTGTTTTTT